Below are 18 T cell receptor beta chains sequenced from a single sample in a study of blood T cell repertoires in COVID-19. Here immunoSEQ multiplex PCR was the method, and the copy in TCRdb shows in-frame clones only, minus some. The data hold over 55,000 clones, with 70% to 85% observed a single time. Sample: peripheral blood. These receptors all stem from a human donor in a cohort sampled during active COVID-19.

V usage is TRBV7-2 and J usage is TRBJ1-4; D gene uncertain. CDR3 size: 13 residues. CDR1 and CDR2 (germline): SGHTA, FQGNSA. Trimming took 1 base from V and 5 from J, leaving 5 bases between them. The DNA for the CDR3 is TGTGCCAGCAGCTTAGGGGCAAATGAAAAACTGTTTTTT. This sequence encodes CASSLGANEKLFF.

The V gene is TRBV30, the J gene TRBJ2-1; D possibly corresponds to TRBD2 (6 bases). CDR3 length equals 10 residues. Germline assignment: CDR1 GTSNPN and CDR2 SVGIG (reference sequence). Trimming took 5 bases from V and 7 from J, leaving 6 bases between them. CDR3 in DNA: TGTGCCTGGGGGAGGAATGAGCAGTTCTTC. Translation gives CAWGRNEQFF.

This sequence joins TRBV28 and TRBJ1-2, with a weak D call TRBD1 (5 bases). The V end was cut by 6 bases, the J end by 8 bases, with 13 bases between. Germline-derived CDR1 and CDR2 are MDHEN and SYDVKM. The CDR3 spans 12 residues. The CDR3 DNA sequence: TGTGCCAGCAGCAGACCTTGGGGCGGCTACACCTTC. It translates to CASSRPWGGYTF.

This clone has only one observation. This sample also contains other DNA sequences that code for the same CDR3. The J gene is TRBJ1-2, the V gene TRBV18, with TRBD1 as a possible D gene (6 bases). This CDR3 comprises 15 residues. V shed 6 bases and J shed 4 bases, with 18 bases lying between them. Per germline, CDR1 KGHSH and CDR2 LQKENI. The CDR3 DNA sequence: TGTGCCAGCTCTCCCCCCCCGGGGGGGGCCTATGGCTACACCTTC. Protein product: CASSPPPGGAYGYTF. The entire variable domain, with the rest obtained from reference TRBV18 and TRBJ1-2, is as follows: NAGVMQNPRHLVRRRGQEARLRCSPMKGHSHVYWYRQLPEEGLKFMVYLQKENIIDESGMPKERFSAEFPKEGPSILRIQQVVRGDSAAYFCASSPPPGGAYGYTFGSGTRLTVV.

V gene TRBV5-4 combines with J gene TRBJ1-6, with TRBD1 matching 9 bases. Trimming took 3 bases from V and 7 from J; bases not matched to a gene: 5. Germline V gene data show CDR1 as SGHNT and CDR2 as YYREEE (reference sequence). CDR3 length: 15 amino acids. CDR3 sequence reads: CASSSGTGNNSPLHF. CDR3 nucleotides: TGTGCCAGCAGCTCCGGGACAGGGAACAATTCACCCCTCCACTTT.

This sequence joins TRBV7-8 and TRBJ1-3, with 7 bases aligning to TRBD1. CDR1 and CDR2 from the germline V gene are SGHVS and FQNEAQ. The CDR3 runs to 15 residues. Trimming cost V 5 bases and J 6 bases; bases outside gene matches: 10. The chain's CDR3 is CASSRGDRVLNTIYF. Here the CDR3 DNA reads TGTGCCAGCAGCCGCGGAGACAGGGTACTAAACACCATATATTTT.

The rearrangement links TRBV18 to TRBJ1-1; 7 positions match TRBD1. Trimming at V came to 2 bases and at J to 0 bases, leaving 6 bases not matched to a gene. The germline CDR1 and CDR2 sequences are KGHSH and LQKENI. The CDR3 is 16 residues long. The CDR3 loop reads CASSPTTGYMNTEAFF. As DNA, the CDR3 is TGTGCCAGCTCACCAACGACAGGGTACATGAACACTGAAGCTTTCTTT.

This clone occurred once. The genes are TRBV7-2 and TRBJ2-1; D may be TRBD2 (6 bases). V was cut by 4 bases and J by 5 bases, with 12 bases left in between. Germline loops: CDR1 SGHTA, CDR2 FQGNSA. The CDR3 sequence is 14 residues long. DNA for the CDR3: TGTGCCAGCAGCTCCCCGCGGGGTAACAATGAGCAGTTCTTC. Translating it yields CASSSPRGNNEQFF. The full variable domain, completed using reference TRBV7-2 and TRBJ2-1, is GAGVSQSPSNKVTEKGKDVELRCDPISGHTALYWYRQSLGQGLEFLIYFQGNSAPDKSGLPSDRFSAERTGGSVSTLTIQRTQQEDSAVYLCASSSPRGNNEQFFGPGTRLTVL.

There are a few counts of this clone. The chain carries TRBV2 and TRBJ2-2, with D uncertain. V gave up 6 bases and J gave up 3 bases, with 8 bases separating them. The V gene's germline CDR1 is SNHLY and CDR2 FYNNEI. This CDR3 spans 13 amino acids. The CDR3 nucleotides read TGTGCCAGCAGGACGACATACACCGGGGAGCTGTTTTTT. Translated, it gives CASRTTYTGELFF.

The chain uses TRBV5-1 and TRBJ2-4; 13 bases fit TRBD2. CDR1 and CDR2 (germline): SGHRS, YFSETQ. This CDR3 is built from 18 residues. Losses at the gene ends were 4 bases for V and 2 bases for J; bases not matched to a gene: 9. For the CDR3, the DNA is TGCGCCAGCAGCCGACTAGCGGGGGGCCCCCTTTCCAAAAACATTCAGTACTTC. Amino acid sequence: CASSRLAGGPLSKNIQYF.

This clone was observed a few times. The gene calls are TRBV5-1 and TRBJ1-4; weak D call: TRBD1 (5 bases). Trimming shortened V by 4 bases and J by 0 bases, and 7 bases separated the two germline ends. The CDR3 sequence is 14 residues long. Germline loops: CDR1 SGHRS, CDR2 YFSETQ. Here the CDR3 reads CASSGTTTNEKLFF. The CDR3 DNA sequence: TGCGCCAGCAGCGGGACTACAACTAATGAAAAACTGTTTTTT.

This sequence joins TRBV5-5 and TRBJ2-3; 9 bases agree with TRBD2. The CDR3 is made up of 15 amino acids. V trimming: 7 bases; J trimming: 2 bases; junction bases outside the gene matches: 8. CDR1 is SGHKS, CDR2 YYEKEE, per germline (reference sequence). The CDR3: CASCRLAATTDTQYF. The CDR3 DNA sequence: TGTGCCAGCTGTCGACTAGCGGCCACCACAGATACGCAGTATTTT.

The V call is TRBV19, the J call TRBJ1-2, with 8 bases fitting TRBD1. The V gene's germline CDR1 is LNHDA and CDR2 SQIVND (reference sequence). CDR3 size: 16 residues. The junction had 12 bases not matched to a gene; V was cut back by 5 bases and J by 4 bases. The CDR3 is CASSFRTGTESYGYTF. The CDR3 nucleotides are TGTGCCAGTAGTTTCCGGACAGGGACGGAGAGCTATGGCTACACCTTC.

This chain uses TRBV19 with TRBJ1-5; 9 bases fit TRBD1. With V trimmed by 8 bases and J by 4 bases, 9 bases remained unmatched. This CDR3 is 15 amino acids long. CDR1 and CDR2 from the germline V gene are LNHDA and SQIVND (reference sequence). The CDR3, as DNA: TGTGCCAGTGCCCCACCGGGACAGGGTAATCAGCCCCAGCATTTT. Its translation: CASAPPGQGNQPQHF.

The rearrangement links TRBV6-5 to TRBJ1-6, with D possibly matching TRBD1 (6 bases). The CDR3 is 15 amino acids. Germline V lookup: CDR1 MNHEY, CDR2 SVGAGI. The germline V and J ends were trimmed by 6 bases and 6 bases, with 15 bases remaining between them. CDR3 nucleotide sequence: TGTGCCAGCAGCAATCCACAGGGAACTAATTCACCCCTCCACTTT. It translates to CASSNPQGTNSPLHF.

The chain has TRBV20-1 and TRBJ2-1; D ambiguous. CDR1 DFQATT and CDR2 SNEGSKA come from the germline V gene (reference sequence). This CDR3 has 15 amino acids. With 6 bases removed from V and 4 bases from J, the gap between germline ends came to 19 bases. For the CDR3, the DNA is TGCAGTGCAAGTCGCATGGCTCAAAAATACAATGAGCAGTTCTTC. It yields the protein CSASRMAQKYNEQFF.

This chain uses TRBV6-5 with TRBJ2-5; tentative D call: TRBD2 (6 bases). V shed 6 bases and J shed 5 bases, with 16 bases lying between them. The CDR3 sequence is 14 residues long. The germline V gene encodes CDR1 MNHEY and CDR2 SVGAGI. The CDR3 spells CASSPRERAETQYF. The CDR3 region has the DNA TGTGCCAGCAGCCCCCGGGAGAGAGCGGAGACCCAGTACTTC.

The chain links TRBV6-5 to TRBJ2-1; a possible D gene is TRBD2 (5 bases). Per germline, CDR1 MNHEY and CDR2 SVGAGI. V was pared by 6 bases and J by 0 bases, with 9 bases between. The length of the CDR3 is 14 residues. CDR3 in amino acids: CASRDSGSYNEQFF. In nucleotides, the CDR3 is TGTGCCAGCAGGGACTCCGGCTCCTACAATGAGCAGTTCTTC.